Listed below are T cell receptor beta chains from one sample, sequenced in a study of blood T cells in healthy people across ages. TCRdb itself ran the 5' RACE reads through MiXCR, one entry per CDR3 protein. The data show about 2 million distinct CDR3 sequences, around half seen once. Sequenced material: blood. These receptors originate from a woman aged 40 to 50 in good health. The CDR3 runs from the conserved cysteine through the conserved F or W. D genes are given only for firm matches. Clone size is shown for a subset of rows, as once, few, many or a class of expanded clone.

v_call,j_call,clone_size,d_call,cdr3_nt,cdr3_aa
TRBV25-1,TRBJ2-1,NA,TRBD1,TGTGCCAGCAGGAAAATAGAGAAGGGGGCGGGCTACAATGAGCAGTTCTTC,CASRKIEKGAGYNEQFF
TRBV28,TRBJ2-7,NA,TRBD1,TGTGCCAGCAGTTTATTCGGGACAGGCCTTAGGGAGCAGTACTTC,CASSLFGTGLREQYF
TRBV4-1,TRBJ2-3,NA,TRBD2,TGCGCCAGCAGCCAGGTTAGCGGGCTAAGCACAGATACGCAGTATTTT,CASSQVSGLSTDTQYF
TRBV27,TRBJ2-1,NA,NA,TGTGCCAGCAGTTTGGGCCAGGGTATATTGTTCAATGAGCAGTTCTTC,CASSLGQGILFNEQFF
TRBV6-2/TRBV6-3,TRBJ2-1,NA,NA,TGTGCCAGCAGTCCTTCGGGGACTTACTACAATGAGCAGTTCTTC,CASSPSGTYYNEQFF
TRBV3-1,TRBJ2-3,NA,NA,TGTGCCAGCAGCCAAGGCCCCCTATCAGGTACGCAGTATTTT,CASSQGPLSGTQYF
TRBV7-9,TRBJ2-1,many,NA,TGTGCCAGCAGCTTAGCCCAGGGGAGCTCCTACAATGAGCAGTTCTTC,CASSLAQGSSYNEQFF
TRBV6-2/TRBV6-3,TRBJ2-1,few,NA,TGTGCCAGCAGTTACGCCGCCGGGTCACCGGGTAAGGGCAATGAGCAGTTCTTC,CASSYAAGSPGKGNEQFF
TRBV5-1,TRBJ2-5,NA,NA,TGCGCCAGCAGAGCGAGACGGACAGCCCAAGAGACCCAGTACTTC,CASRARRTAQETQYF
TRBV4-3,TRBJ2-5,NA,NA,TGCGCCAGCAGCCAAGATCGTGGTCTCAGCCAGGAGACCCAGTACTTC,CASSQDRGLSQETQYF
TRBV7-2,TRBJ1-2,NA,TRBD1,TGTGCCAGCAGCTTAGCTGCGACGGGGACAGCCTCTAACTATGGCTACACCTTC,CASSLAATGTASNYGYTF
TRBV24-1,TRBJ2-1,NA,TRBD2,TGTGCCACCAGTGACCCTGGGGGGGGACTTAAGGAGGGCTCCTACAATGAGCAGTTCTTC,CATSDPGGGLKEGSYNEQFF
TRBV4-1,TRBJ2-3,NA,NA,TGCGCCAGCAGCCAAGATGGGGGGCTGCAGGGCCAGGGAGATACGCAGTATTTT,CASSQDGGLQGQGDTQYF
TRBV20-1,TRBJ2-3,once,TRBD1,TGCCCCGGAGGGGGGCAGGGGGCGTGTAAGGCGCAGTATTTT,CPGGGQGACKAQYF
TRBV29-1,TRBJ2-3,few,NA,TGCAGCGTCGGTACGGGATTAGTAACAGATACGCAGTATTTT,CSVGTGLVTDTQYF
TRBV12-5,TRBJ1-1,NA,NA,TGTGCTAGTGGTTTGACAACTTCCCCTGAGCGGAGCACTGAAGCTTTCTTT,CASGLTTSPERSTEAFF
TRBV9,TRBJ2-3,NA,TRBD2,TGTGCCAGCAGCGTGACTAGCGGGGATTCAGATACGCAGTATTTT,CASSVTSGDSDTQYF
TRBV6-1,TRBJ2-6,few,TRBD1,TGTGCCAGCAGTCGACAGGGTGACCTTTCTGGGGCCAACGTCCTGACTTTC,CASSRQGDLSGANVLTF
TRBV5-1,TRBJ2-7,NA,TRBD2,TGCGCCAGCAGCTCAAGCGGGGGGGCCGCGCAGTACTTC,CASSSSGGAAQYF
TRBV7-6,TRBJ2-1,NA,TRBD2,TGTGCCAGCAGGCACGGGACTAAGAATGAGCAGTTCTTC,CASRHGTKNEQFF
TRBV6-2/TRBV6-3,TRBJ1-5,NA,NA,TGTGCCAGCAGTCTATCAGGCCGGGGTTATAGCAATCAGCCCCAGCATTTT,CASSLSGRGYSNQPQHF
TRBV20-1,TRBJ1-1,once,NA,TGCAGTGCTCCTAAACTGGAAGGGCGATTTAGCACTGAAGCTTTCTTT,CSAPKLEGRFSTEAFF
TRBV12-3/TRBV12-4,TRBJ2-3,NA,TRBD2,TGTGCCAGCAGGAAGGGACTAGCGGGTGTAGGCACAGATACGCAGTATTTT,CASRKGLAGVGTDTQYF
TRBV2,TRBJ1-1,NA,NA,TGTGCCAGCAGACTACTAGGGGTTGGCACTGAAGCTTTCTTT,CASRLLGVGTEAFF
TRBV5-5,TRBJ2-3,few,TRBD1,TGTGCCAGCAGACCTGGACAGGGGTTTACAGATACGCAGTATTTT,CASRPGQGFTDTQYF
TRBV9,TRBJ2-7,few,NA,TGTGCCAGCAGCGTAGACGGGGTTGGAGGCCTGGATTACGAGCAGTACTTC,CASSVDGVGGLDYEQYF
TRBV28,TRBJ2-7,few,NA,TGTGCCAGTGAAATCGGGGGCCATGTCTCCTACGAGCAGTACTTC,CASEIGGHVSYEQYF
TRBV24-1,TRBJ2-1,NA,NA,TGTGCCACCAGTGATACCCAGCCATCCAGCGATGAGCAGTTCTTC,CATSDTQPSSDEQFF
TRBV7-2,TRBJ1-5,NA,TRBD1,TGTGCCAGCAGCTCGGGACAGGTAAATAAGCCCCAGCATTTT,CASSSGQVNKPQHF
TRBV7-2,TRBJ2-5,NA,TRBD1,TGTGCCAGCAGCTGGGCCGGGACAGGGCTGGAGACCCAGTACTTC,CASSWAGTGLETQYF
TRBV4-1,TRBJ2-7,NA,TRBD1,TGCGCCAGCAGCCAAGGGACAGGACGGACCTACGAGCAGTACTTC,CASSQGTGRTYEQYF
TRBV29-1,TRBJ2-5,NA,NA,TGCAGCGCCCCCGGCGGGATAGGGCAAGAGACCCAGTACTTC,CSAPGGIGQETQYF
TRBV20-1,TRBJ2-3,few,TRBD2,TGCAGTGCTAGTAAGAGACTAGCGGGGGCGGATACGCAGTATTTT,CSASKRLAGADTQYF
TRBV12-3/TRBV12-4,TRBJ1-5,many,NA,TGTGCCAGCAGTTTAGGTCAGCCCCAGCATTTT,CASSLGQPQHF
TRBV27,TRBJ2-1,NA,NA,TGTGCCAGCGCCCCCGAAGGGGGACGAGGGAATGAGCAGTTCTTC,CASAPEGGRGNEQFF
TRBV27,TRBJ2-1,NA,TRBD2,TGTGCCTTCCGGGACTACACCTACAATGAACAGTTCTTC,CAFRDYTYNEQFF
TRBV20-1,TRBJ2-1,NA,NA,TGCAGTGCTAACTCCCCTAGGGGGGGCTCCTACAATGAGCAGTTCTTC,CSANSPRGGSYNEQFF
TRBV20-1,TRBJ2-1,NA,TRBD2,TGCAGTGCTCTAGCGGGGGGGCCGTACAATGAGCAGTTCTTC,CSALAGGPYNEQFF
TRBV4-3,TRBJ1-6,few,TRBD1,TGCGCCAGCAGCCAAGACAGGGGGGGAATGGATTCACCCCTCCACTTT,CASSQDRGGMDSPLHF
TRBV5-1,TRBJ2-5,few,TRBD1,TGCGCCAGCAGTCAGCCGGGACAGGTCAAAGAGACCCAGTACTTC,CASSQPGQVKETQYF
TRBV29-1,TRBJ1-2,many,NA,TGCAGCGTTGACGGGGGGGCGCGGGACTATGGCTACACCTTC,CSVDGGARDYGYTF
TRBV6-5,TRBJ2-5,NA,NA,TGTGCCAGCAGGGTTACTGTAGGGGTGAGGGAGACCCAGTACTTC,CASRVTVGVRETQYF
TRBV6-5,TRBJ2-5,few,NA,TGTGCCAGCATTCGGAGGGGGGAAAAAGAGACCCAGTACTTC,CASIRRGEKETQYF
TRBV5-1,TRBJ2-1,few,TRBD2,TGCGCCAGCAAATCGATAGCGGGAGTTAACGATGAGCAGTTCTTC,CASKSIAGVNDEQFF
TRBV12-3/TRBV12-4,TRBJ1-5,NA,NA,TGTGCCAGCAGGCGACAGGCTCATAGCAATCAGCCCCAGCATTTT,CASRRQAHSNQPQHF